A selection of T cell receptor beta chains follows, all from one sample in a study of T cells in tumors after PD-1 blockade. The table came from immunoSEQ multiplex PCR; TCRdb's copy has only in-frame clones and leaves some out. Here the sample spans some 4,000 clones, roughly 64% being singletons. The sequences come from tumor tissue, collected before anti-PD-1 treatment. These receptor sequences come from a human donor with basal cell carcinoma. CDR3s include the opening cysteine and the closing phenylalanine or tryptophan. A D gene is named only where the DNA matches it firmly. Size values are once, few and many counts, or a class for expanded clones, and some rows have none.

cdr3_aa	cdr3_nt	clone_size	d_call	v_call	j_call
CASSFWRPGTKGEQYF	TGTGCCAGCAGTTTTTGGCGCCCGGGGACTAAAGGGGAGCAGTACTTC	NA	TRBD2	TRBV28	TRBJ2-7
CASSFPPGQGSPEAFF	TGTGCCAGCAGCTTTCCGCCGGGACAGGGGTCGCCTGAAGCTTTCTTT	NA	TRBD1	TRBV7-9	TRBJ1-1
CASSFRQGIGYTF	TGTGCCAGCAGTTTCAGACAGGGGATCGGCTACACCTTC	NA	TRBD1	TRBV27	TRBJ1-2
CASIGDSPHEQYF	TGTGCCAGCATCGGGGACAGTCCCCACGAGCAGTACTTC	few	TRBD1	TRBV6-5	TRBJ2-7
CASSKAYRTGQHQETQYF	TGTGCCAGCAGCAAAGCATACCGAACGGGACAGCACCAAGAGACCCAGTACTTC	NA	TRBD1	TRBV7-9	TRBJ2-5
CASSAFRTGGSYGYTF	TGTGCCAGCAGTGCCTTTCGGACAGGGGGGAGTTATGGCTACACCTTC	few	TRBD1	TRBV28	TRBJ1-2
CASSLTVGYNEQFF	TGTGCCAGCAGCTTAACCGTTGGCTACAATGAGCAGTTCTTC	NA	NA	TRBV7-3	TRBJ2-1
CASSPGVGANVLTF	TGTGCCAGCAGCCCAGGGGTCGGGGCCAACGTCCTGACTTTC	few	NA	TRBV6-6	TRBJ2-6
CASSEGWAREGSSYNEQFF	TGTGCCAGCAGTGAAGGGTGGGCGCGGGAGGGGAGCTCCTACAATGAGCAGTTCTTC	large	TRBD2	TRBV2	TRBJ2-1
CASSSAGTQPGTDTQYF	TGCGCCAGCAGCTCAGCCGGGACGCAACCTGGCACAGATACGCAGTATTTT	NA	NA	TRBV5-1	TRBJ2-3
CASSLVLEVPYNEQFF	TGTGCCAGCAGCTTAGTTCTGGAGGTACCCTACAATGAGCAGTTCTTC	NA	NA	TRBV7-2	TRBJ2-1
CAWSGDRGMYEQYF	TGTGCCTGGAGTGGGGACAGAGGAATGTACGAGCAGTACTTC	NA	TRBD1	TRBV30	TRBJ2-7
CATSRGSTPYEQYF	TGTGCCACCAGCAGGGGGAGCACCCCCTACGAGCAGTACTTC	NA	NA	TRBV15	TRBJ2-7
CASSLGESRKAFF	TGTGCCAGCAGTTTAGGGGAATCTCGAAAAGCTTTCTTT	NA	NA	TRBV12-3/TRBV12-4	TRBJ1-1
CATSLAGAADTQYF	TGTGCCACCAGTCTAGCGGGAGCGGCTGATACGCAGTATTTT	NA	TRBD2	TRBV24-1	TRBJ2-3
CASSITGGASGNTIYF	TGTGCCAGCAGTATAACAGGGGGTGCCTCTGGAAACACCATATATTTT	large	TRBD1	TRBV7-2	TRBJ1-3
CASSLGVERSGANVLTF	TGTGCCAGCAGCTTAGGTGTGGAGCGCTCTGGGGCCAACGTCCTGACTTTC	NA	NA	TRBV7-2	TRBJ2-6
CASSVELASYEQYF	TGCGCCAGCAGCGTTGAACTTGCCTCCTACGAGCAGTACTTC	medium-sized	NA	TRBV5-1	TRBJ2-7
CASSLPPNEQFF	TGCGCCAGCAGTCTACCCCCCAATGAGCAGTTCTTC	few	NA	TRBV23-1	TRBJ2-1
CASSYSDRGGYTF	TGTGCCAGCAGTTACTCGGACAGGGGCGGCTACACCTTC	few	TRBD1	TRBV6-5	TRBJ1-2
CASSPGQARGDTQYF	TGTGCCAGCAGCCCCGGACAGGCTAGAGGGGATACGCAGTATTTT	NA	TRBD1	TRBV6-5	TRBJ2-3
CATSRERGAVETQYF	TGTGCCACCAGCAGAGAAAGAGGGGCGGTGGAGACCCAGTACTTC	NA	NA	TRBV15	TRBJ2-5
CASSLVVAGGPSTDTQYF	TGCGCCAGCAGCTTGGTGGTAGCGGGAGGCCCTAGCACAGATACGCAGTATTTT	NA	TRBD2	TRBV5-1	TRBJ2-3
CASSRVAGSTDTQYF	TGCGCCAGCAGTCGGGTAGCGGGTAGCACAGATACGCAGTATTTT	NA	TRBD2	TRBV5-1	TRBJ2-3
CASSQPGRYGYTF	TGTGCCAGCAGTCAGCCCGGAAGGTATGGCTACACCTTC	NA	NA	TRBV21-1	TRBJ1-2
CASSRRQETQYF	TGTGCCAGCAGTCGCCGGCAAGAGACCCAGTACTTC	NA	NA	TRBV6-5	TRBJ2-5
CASSDRTSRARNEQFF	TGTGCCAGCAGCGATAGGACTAGCAGGGCTCGGAATGAGCAGTTCTTC	NA	TRBD2	TRBV9	TRBJ2-1
CASSGQGRGATNEKLFF	TGTGCCAGCAGTGGACAGGGTCGGGGAGCAACTAATGAAAAACTGTTTTTT	NA	TRBD1	TRBV2	TRBJ1-4
CASSLAQHRQYF	TGTGCCAGCAGCCTCGCACAACATAGGCAGTATTTT	few	NA	TRBV7-9	TRBJ2-3
CARSDGGAGAGSSYNEQFF	TGTGCCCGCAGTGACGGGGGGGCGGGGGCGGGGAGCTCCTACAATGAGCAGTTCTTC	NA	TRBD2	TRBV2	TRBJ2-1
CPRCYGGAGVGSSYNEQFF	TGTCCCCGCTGTTATGGGGGGGCGGGGGTGGGGAGCTCCTACAATGAGCAGTTCTTC	NA	NA	TRBV2	TRBJ2-1